This entry concerns a single T cell receptor beta chain. Other DNA sequences of this sample code for an identical CDR3. The data were produced by immunoSEQ multiplex PCR, yet TCRdb's version contains in-frame clones alone and is incomplete. Of more than 95,000 clones in the sample, around 93% were seen once. The data are from a study of T cell changes during pregnancy in multiple sclerosis. The germline CDR1 and CDR2 sequences are SGHDT and YYEEEE. V lost 2 bases and J lost 0, with 12 bases in between. This CDR3 comprises 15 residues. The receptor comes from a female donor with multiple sclerosis, enrolled in a pregnancy study. The rearrangement joins TRBV5-6 to TRBJ2-7; no definite D call. Sequencing used peripheral blood, obtained after pregnancy. CDR3 in amino acids: CASSLRLSSSYEQYF. The CDR3 region has the DNA TGTGCCAGCAGCTTAAGACTTTCTAGCTCCTACGAGCAGTACTTC.